This section outlines one T cell receptor (beta chain) sequence together with its context. CDR1 and CDR2 from the germline V gene are LNHDA and SQIVND (reference sequence). This CDR3 is 18 amino acids long. V was pared by 2 bases and J by 3 bases, with 13 bases of the junction left unmatched. The data originate from a study of blood T cell repertoires in COVID-19. Study information: Samples of COVID-19 (acute and convalescent) were obtained from the United States, Italy and Spain. PBMCs, B-cell-depleted T cells, or T cells provided the cDNA or gDNA that made up the material.

Per the study methods: Nucleated cell number was recorded as an estimate derived from reference gene primer amplification. Assay: immunoSEQ multiplex PCR; the TCRdb copy retains only in-frame clones and omits some. V and J calls and clone size follow that table, whereas D and trimming were derived from the DNA. Of approximately 110,000 clones in the sample, over 80% were seen once. V usage is TRBV19 and J usage is TRBJ2-3; 8 bases fit TRBD2. The sequenced sample was peripheral blood. The origin of this receptor is a woman between 65 and 79 years old with acute or convalescent COVID-19. The CDR3 DNA follows: TGTGCCAGTAGTATAAGGGCGGGAGGCCTGATCGGGACAGATACGCAGTATTTT. It translates to CASSIRAGGLIGTDTQYF.